One sample yielded the 20 T cell receptor beta chains listed below, sequenced in a study of blood T cell repertoires in COVID-19. The protocol was immunoSEQ multiplex PCR, while the TCRdb copy is restricted to in-frame clones and leaves out a portion. The data show approximately 220,000 clones, over 70% seen once. Sequencing input: peripheral blood. The receptor set was obtained from a man in his forties or fifties with acute or convalescent COVID-19.

The J gene is TRBJ1-5, the V gene TRBV7-2, with a possible D match to TRBD1 (5 bases). V was pared by 1 base and J by 2 bases, with 12 bases between. Germline V gene data show CDR1 as SGHTA and CDR2 as FQGNSA. The CDR3 extends over 16 amino acids. The CDR3 DNA sequence: TGTGCCAGCAGCTTAGTGCTTCTACAGGGCAATCAGCCCCAGCATTTT. It yields the protein CASSLVLLQGNQPQHF.

The chain recombines TRBV5-1 with TRBJ2-1, with 11 bases that match TRBD2. The CDR3 consists of 16 residues. The germline V gene has CDR1 SGHRS and CDR2 YFSETQ. Trimming cost V 4 bases and J 7 bases; bases outside gene matches: 10. CDR3: CASSQDTSGRRNEQFF. The CDR3 nucleotides read TGCGCCAGCAGCCAGGACACTAGCGGGAGACGGAATGAGCAGTTCTTC. The full variable domain, in which reference TRBV5-1 and TRBJ2-1 provide the parts outside the CDR3, is KAGVTQTPRYLIKTRGQQVTLSCSPISGHRSVSWYQQTPGQGLQFLFEYFSETQRNKGNFPGRFSGRQFSNSRSEMNVSTLELGDSALYLCASSQDTSGRRNEQFFGPGTRLTVL.

The rearrangement uses TRBV19 and TRBJ1-6, with D uncertain. The germline V gene has CDR1 LNHDA and CDR2 SQIVND (reference sequence). There are 15 residues in the CDR3. Between the trimmed V and J ends, which lost 6 bases and 9 bases, there was a span of 18 bases. The CDR3 DNA sequence: TGTGCCAGTAGACGGGGAGCTGGGTCGGGTTCACCCCTCCACTTT. It is translated as CASRRGAGSGSPLHF.

This sequence joins TRBV2 and TRBJ2-5; 11 bases align to TRBD2. The CDR3 is 14 amino acids. With V trimmed by 5 bases and J by 5 bases, 4 bases remained unmatched. The germline CDR1 and CDR2 sequences are SNHLY and FYNNEI. The CDR3 DNA reads as TGTGCCAGCAGTCAACTAGCGGGAGAGGAGACCCAGTACTTC. It encodes CASSQLAGEETQYF.

Here the CDR3 reads CASSPGTFGNTEAFF. CDR3 nucleotides: TGCGCCAGCAGCCCGGGAACATTCGGCAACACTGAAGCTTTCTTT. The J gene is TRBJ1-1, the V gene TRBV5-1; D is ambiguous. Germline V CDR1 and CDR2: SGHRS, YFSETQ. The CDR3 length is 15 residues. V was trimmed by 4 bases and J by 2 bases, leaving 15 bases between them.

The chain recombines TRBV18 with TRBJ2-3; D call uncertain. Between the trimmed V and J ends, which lost 2 bases and 3 bases, there was a span of 12 bases. Germline V gene sequence: CDR1 KGHSH, CDR2 LQKENI. The CDR3 contains 15 residues. CDR3 protein: CASSPWSQSTDTQYF. DNA of the CDR3: TGTGCCAGCTCACCATGGAGCCAGAGTACAGATACGCAGTATTTT. Filled out from reference TRBV18 and TRBJ2-3, the complete variable domain reads NAGVMQNPRHLVRRRGQEARLRCSPMKGHSHVYWYRQLPEEGLKFMVYLQKENIIDESGMPKERFSAEFPKEGPSILRIQQVVRGDSAAYFCASSPWSQSTDTQYFGPGTRLTVL.

This clone was seen more than once but under ten times. CDR3 nucleotides: TGTGCCAGAGGGAGGGGGTACGAGCAGTACTTC. Translating gives CARGRGYEQYF. The genes are TRBV2 and TRBJ2-7; tentatively, D is TRBD2 (7 bases). The ends were cut back, 9 bases at V and 4 bases at J, with 10 bases in the middle. The CDR3 contains 11 residues. Looked up from germline, CDR1 is SNHLY and CDR2 is FYNNEI.

The chain recombines TRBV9 with TRBJ1-5; 7 bases are shared with TRBD1. With V trimmed by 0 bases and J by 9 bases, 0 bases remained unmatched. This CDR3 spans 12 amino acids. The V gene's germline CDR1 is SGDLS and CDR2 YYNGEE. CDR3 sequence (DNA): TGTGCCAGCAGCGTAGGGGACAGGCCCCAGCATTTT. Encoded protein: CASSVGDRPQHF.

The V call is TRBV6-2 or TRBV6-3, the J call TRBJ2-2; D unclear. The germline V and J ends were trimmed by 4 bases and 1 base, with 4 bases remaining between them. The CDR3 extends over 13 amino acids. CDR1 and CDR2 (germline): MNHEY, SVGEGT. CDR3 DNA: TGTGCCAGCAGTTCCCGGAACACCGGGGAGCTGTTTTTT. It specifies CASSSRNTGELFF.

V and J are TRBV5-1 and TRBJ2-1; D gene uncertain. Trimming took off 0 bases at V and 0 bases at J, with 10 bases between the two ends. Germline assignment: CDR1 SGHRS and CDR2 YFSETQ. The CDR3 runs to 16 residues. CDR3 in amino acids: CASSLGGASSYNEQFF. CDR3 sequence (DNA): TGCGCCAGCAGCTTGGGAGGCGCCAGCTCCTACAATGAGCAGTTCTTC.

This clone was counted at least ten times. The CDR3 DNA sequence: TGTGCCAGTAAAAGGGGACAGGTGCTCAATCAGCCCCAGCATTTT. Protein product: CASKRGQVLNQPQHF. The chain couples TRBV19 to TRBJ1-5, with 8 positions matching TRBD1. Germline lookup yields CDR1 LNHDA and CDR2 SQIVND (reference sequence). The CDR3 is 15 residues long. The trim removed 7 bases at V and 3 bases at J, leaving 8 bases unmatched.

Relative to its sample, this clone is hyperexpanded. The rearrangement joins TRBV7-9 to TRBJ1-5; D might be TRBD1 (6 bases). V shed 5 bases and J shed 0 bases, with 11 bases lying between them. Germline-derived CDR1 and CDR2 are SEHNR and FQNEAQ (reference sequence). The CDR3 has 15 amino acids. CDR3 DNA sequence: TGTGCCAGCAGCCCCGAGGGGGATAGCAATCAGCCCCAGCATTTT. It specifies CASSPEGDSNQPQHF.

In its sample, this clone was seen a few times. The sample carries other DNA sequences with the same CDR3. The chain is built from TRBV12-3 or TRBV12-4 and TRBJ1-6; unclear D gene. There are 12 residues in the CDR3. Trimming cost V 8 bases and J 10 bases, with 12 bases left between them. The CDR3 nucleotides are TGTGCCAGCGGTCTTCGGGTATCACCCCTCCACTTT. This sequence encodes CASGLRVSPLHF.

V usage is TRBV6-5 and J usage is TRBJ1-5; 9 bases map to TRBD1. Germline assignment: CDR1 MNHEY and CDR2 SVGAGI. The CDR3 is made up of 13 amino acids. The trim removed 6 bases at V and 7 bases at J, leaving 4 bases unmatched. The CDR3 loop is CASRPGQGQPQHF. The CDR3 bases are TGTGCCAGCAGACCGGGACAGGGCCAGCCCCAGCATTTT.

The rearrangement joins TRBV5-1 to TRBJ2-7; 10 nucleotides match TRBD2. The V gene end was trimmed by 5 bases and the J gene end by 0 bases; junction bases not matched to a gene: 8. There are 16 residues in the CDR3. Per germline, CDR1 SGHRS and CDR2 YFSETQ. CDR3 DNA sequence: TGCGCCAGCAGGGACGGACTAGCGGACTACTCCTACGAGCAGTACTTC. It codes for CASRDGLADYSYEQYF.

This clone has just a few counts. The rearrangement joins TRBV28 to TRBJ1-3; 10 positions agree with TRBD1. Trimming took 7 bases from V and 2 from J; bases not matched to a gene: 11. The CDR3 runs to 17 residues. Germline CDR1 MDHEN, CDR2 SYDVKM. CDR3 sequence (DNA): TGTGCCAGCACCCGACCCGGACAGGGGGTGGCTGGAAACACCATATATTTT. This translates into CASTRPGQGVAGNTIYF.

This clone was detected only once. The J gene is TRBJ1-1, the V gene TRBV27; tentative D call: TRBD1 (6 bases). V was clipped by 5 bases and J by 2 bases, with 21 bases between them. Germline V gives CDR1 MNHEY, CDR2 SMNVEV (reference sequence). The CDR3 consists of 17 residues. CDR3 sequence (DNA): TGTGCCAGCAGTCACGGACAGTCAATGGGACCCAACACTGAAGCTTTCTTT. Translating it yields CASSHGQSMGPNTEAFF.

This chain joins TRBV19 and TRBJ1-1; maybe TRBD1 (6 bases). CDR3 length: 11 amino acids. V was pared by 9 bases and J by 9 bases, with 14 bases between. The germline gives CDR1 LNHDA, CDR2 SQIVND (reference sequence). CDR3 loop: CASLNREKAFF. The DNA for the CDR3 is TGTGCCAGCCTTAACAGGGAGAAAGCTTTCTTT.

This clone was recorded at least ten times. The J gene is TRBJ2-7, the V gene TRBV15; 13 bases match TRBD2. V was clipped by 5 bases and J by 6 bases; unmatched bases: 7. CDR1 and CDR2 (germline): LNHNV, YYDKDF (reference sequence). The CDR3 is 15 amino acids. Here the CDR3 reads CATSFRTSGSSEQYF. The CDR3, as DNA: TGTGCCACCAGCTTCCGGACTAGCGGGAGTTCCGAGCAGTACTTC.

V and J are TRBV5-1 and TRBJ2-7, with 7 bases aligning to TRBD1. The CDR3 sequence is 14 residues long. Germline-derived CDR1 and CDR2 are SGHRS and YFSETQ. The V gene end was trimmed by 0 bases and the J gene end by 6 bases; junction bases not matched to a gene: 6. The CDR3 is CASSLGDSEGEQYF. The CDR3 DNA follows: TGCGCCAGCAGCTTGGGGGACAGTGAAGGCGAGCAGTACTTC.